Each of the 23 T cell receptor beta chains below was sequenced from the same sample in a study of T cells after yellow fever vaccination. Each CDR3 protein gets one entry after TCRdb re-called the 5' RACE reads with MiXCR. The table lists roughly 320,000 distinct CDR3 sequences, over 8.5% of them singletons, with approximately 3.3% in the top ten. Here the sequenced sample was CD4+ T cells sorted from PBMCs, taken 45 days after the yellow fever booster vaccination. The source is a man younger than 30 who received the YFV17D yellow fever vaccine.

In this sample, this clonotype turned up a few times. The rearrangement links TRBV6-5 to TRBJ1-1; D perhaps matches TRBD1 (6 bases). Trimming left V 10 bases short and J 11 bases short, with 20 bases between. The CDR3 extends over 12 amino acids. Germline loops: CDR1 MNHEY, CDR2 SVGAGI. Here the CDR3 DNA reads TGTGCCACTAGTGGTAGAAGGACAGCGGCTTTCTTT. Its translation: CATSGRRTAAFF.

This clonotype was observed a handful of times. The J gene is TRBJ1-2, the V gene TRBV10-3; no definite D call. The V gene's germline CDR1 is ENHRY and CDR2 SYGVKD. Trimming stripped 0 bases from V and 7 bases from J, with 6 bases between. The CDR3 runs to 12 residues. DNA of the CDR3: TGTGCCATCAGTGAGTCGGGTTTTGGCTACACCTTC. Translating gives CAISESGFGYTF.

This chain joins TRBV12-3 or TRBV12-4 and TRBJ2-2, with 10 bases matching TRBD2. The J segment lost 7 bases and the V segment lost 8 bases, leaving 10 bases of the junction unmatched. The CDR3 sequence is 15 residues long. CDR3 residues: CASGWASGGFGELFF. CDR3 sequence (DNA): TGTGCCAGCGGCTGGGCTAGCGGGGGATTCGGGGAGCTGTTTTTT.

This chain uses TRBV28 with TRBJ2-5, with D tentatively TRBD2 (5 bases). V gave up 6 bases and J gave up 7 bases, with 21 bases separating them. The CDR3 length is 15 residues. Germline V lookup: CDR1 MDHEN, CDR2 SYDVKM. The CDR3 spells CASRPESGYVWTQYF. The DNA for the CDR3 is TGTGCCAGCAGGCCCGAGAGCGGCTACGTCTGGACCCAGTACTTC.

This clonotype was seen only a few times. This chain joins TRBV24-1 and TRBJ2-3; 10 nucleotides align to TRBD2. The germline CDR1 and CDR2 sequences are KGHDR and SFDVKD. The trim removed 9 bases at V and 5 bases at J, leaving 10 bases unmatched. The CDR3 has 15 residues. CDR3 amino acids: CATGSTAGGKDTQYF. Here the CDR3 DNA reads TGTGCCACCGGGTCGACAGCGGGAGGGAAAGATACGCAGTATTTT.

This clonotype has a handful of counts. This chain links TRBV20-1 with TRBJ1-1; TRBD1 matches at 9 bases. The germline V gene encodes CDR1 DFQATT and CDR2 SNEGSKA (reference sequence). The CDR3 sequence is 12 residues long. The junction had 3 bases not matched to a gene; V was cut back by 3 bases and J by 7 bases. The CDR3, as DNA: TGCAGTGCTAGGGGGGACAGGGATGAAGCTTTCTTT. Translation gives CSARGDRDEAFF.

This clonotype was detected a few times. V is TRBV6-6 and J is TRBJ2-7; D ambiguous. Germline lookup yields CDR1 MNHNY and CDR2 SVGAGI (reference sequence). The CDR3 covers 13 residues. Trimming pared 6 bases from V and 2 bases from J, leaving 11 bases between. The CDR3 sequence: CASSHSETYEQYF. In DNA, the CDR3 is TGTGCCAGCAGCCACAGTGAGACCTACGAGCAGTACTTC.

CDR3 residues: CASTRDRNEQYF. The DNA for the CDR3 is TGTGCCAGCACTAGGGACCGAAACGAGCAGTACTTC. The chain is built from TRBV6-1 and TRBJ2-7; D possibly uses TRBD1 or TRBD2 (5 bases each). From germline, CDR1 is MNHNS and CDR2 SASEGT. This CDR3 is built from 12 residues. Trimming pared 7 bases from V and 5 bases from J, leaving 12 bases between.

The V and J genes are TRBV5-1 and TRBJ2-1; TRBD2 matches at 7 bases. V lost 1 base and J lost 6; bases outside the gene matches: 4. Germline V lookup: CDR1 SGHRS, CDR2 YFSETQ. The CDR3 is made up of 14 amino acids. The CDR3 DNA sequence: TGCGCCAGCAGCTTGTGGTCTAGCGGCAATGAGCAGTTCTTC. Translation: CASSLWSSGNEQFF.

The CDR3 DNA reads TGCGCCAGCGGGGACAGCGCTATTCGGGAGCAGTTCTTC. Amino acid sequence: CASGDSAIREQFF. The chain carries TRBV5-1 and TRBJ2-1; TRBD1 agrees at 7 bases. The CDR3 extends over 13 amino acids. Germline trimming cut 7 bases from V and 10 bases from J; bases unmatched to any gene: 11. Germline assignment: CDR1 SGHRS and CDR2 YFSETQ. The whole variable domain, remainder taken from reference TRBV5-1 and TRBJ2-1, is KAGVTQTPRYLIKTRGQQVTLSCSPISGHRSVSWYQQTPGQGLQFLFEYFSETQRNKGNFPGRFSGRQFSNSRSEMNVSTLELGDSALYLCASGDSAIREQFFGPGTRLTVL.

The V gene is TRBV5-1, the J gene TRBJ1-5, with D uncertain. This CDR3 is built from 15 residues. Trimming shortened V by 5 bases and J by 4 bases, and 16 bases separated the two germline ends. Germline-derived CDR1 and CDR2 are SGHRS and YFSETQ. The CDR3 bases are TGCGCCAGCAGACCCACAACACGGGATAATCAGCCCCAGCATTTT. This encodes CASRPTTRDNQPQHF.

The V gene is TRBV6-5, the J gene TRBJ2-2; D may be TRBD1 (6 bases). V was pared by 6 bases and J by 3 bases, with 11 bases between. Germline loops: CDR1 MNHEY, CDR2 SVGAGI. This CDR3 region has 14 residues. CDR3 sequence reads: CASSKTGYTGELFF. The DNA for the CDR3 is TGTGCCAGCAGCAAAACAGGGTACACCGGGGAGCTGTTTTTT.

This clonotype was counted only a few times. J is TRBJ1-1 and V is TRBV4-3; D possibly corresponds to TRBD1 (6 bases). This CDR3 has 19 residues. Trimming left V 0 bases short and J 2 bases short, with 22 bases between. Germline assignment: CDR1 LGHNA and CDR2 YSLEER. CDR3 sequence reads: CASSQDWTGEGGPNTEAFF. CDR3 DNA: TGCGCCAGCAGCCAAGATTGGACGGGGGAAGGGGGACCAAACACTGAAGCTTTCTTT.

This clonotype was seen only a few times. CDR3 protein: CASRQLNTEAFF. The CDR3 DNA reads TGCGCCAGCAGACAGCTGAACACTGAAGCTTTCTTT. J is TRBJ1-1 and V is TRBV5-1, with no clear D. The V gene's germline CDR1 is SGHRS and CDR2 YFSETQ. The CDR3 contains 12 residues. V dropped 5 bases and J dropped 0 bases, with 5 bases sitting between them.

V gene TRBV5-1 combines with J gene TRBJ2-3; D unresolved. Germline V CDR1 and CDR2: SGHRS, YFSETQ. The CDR3 covers 14 residues. Between the trimmed V and J ends, which lost 4 bases and 4 bases, there was a span of 13 bases. The CDR3 spells CASSGGELADTQYF. CDR3 DNA sequence: TGCGCCAGCAGCGGCGGTGAGCTGGCAGATACGCAGTATTTT.

The chain carries TRBV20-1 and TRBJ2-7, with a tentative D call TRBD2 (6 bases). V was cut by 0 bases and J by 3 bases, with 9 bases left in between. The CDR3 has 13 amino acids. Germline V gene lookup returns CDR1 DFQATT and CDR2 SNEGSKA (reference sequence). The CDR3 reads CSARDRLVYEQYV. The DNA for the CDR3 is TGCAGTGCTAGAGATAGACTAGTCTACGAGCAGTACGTC.

Ten or more counts support this clonotype. The chain couples TRBV5-1 to TRBJ1-2; tentatively, D is TRBD1 (5 bases). CDR3 size: 13 residues. V was shortened by 1 base and J by 4 bases, with 8 bases between the two germline ends. The germline V gene encodes CDR1 SGHRS and CDR2 YFSETQ. CDR3: CASSLRGSYGYTF. For the CDR3, the DNA is TGCGCCAGCAGCTTGAGGGGAAGCTATGGCTACACCTTC.

V is TRBV19 and J is TRBJ1-5; maybe TRBD1 (5 bases). This CDR3 contains 14 residues. CDR1 LNHDA and CDR2 SQIVND come from the germline V gene (reference sequence). Trimming took 7 bases from V and 3 from J, leaving 13 bases between them. Here the CDR3 reads CASTWGDSNQPQHF. In DNA form, the CDR3 reads TGTGCCAGTACCTGGGGGGACTCCAATCAGCCCCAGCATTTT.

The chain recombines TRBV5-5 with TRBJ2-3, with D possibly TRBD1 on 6 matching bases. This CDR3 region has 15 residues. With 6 bases removed from V and 0 bases from J, the gap between germline ends came to 14 bases. Germline-derived CDR1 and CDR2 are SGHKS and YYEKEE (reference sequence). The CDR3 region is CASTFPTGSTDTQYF. In nucleotides, the CDR3 is TGTGCCAGCACCTTCCCGACAGGTAGCACAGATACGCAGTATTTT.

This clonotype was picked up many times. The chain joins TRBV7-7 to TRBJ2-5; unclear D gene. CDR3 length: 13 amino acids. V was pared by 3 bases and J by 5 bases, with 10 bases between. Germline V gene sequence: CDR1 SSHAT, CDR2 FNYEAQ (reference sequence). CDR3 amino acids: CASSLTTTETQYF. DNA for the CDR3: TGTGCCAGCAGCTTGACCACAACGGAGACCCAGTACTTC.

The sample holds many counts of this clonotype. The chain's CDR3 is CASSPTDNYGYTF. The DNA of the CDR3 is TGTGCCAGCTCTCCGACAGATAACTATGGCTACACCTTC. The gene calls are TRBV18 and TRBJ1-2; the D gene is possibly TRBD1 (5 bases). The V gene's germline CDR1 is KGHSH and CDR2 LQKENI. The CDR3 length is 13 residues. The V and J ends lost 6 bases and 1 base respectively, with 9 bases between them.

The chain couples TRBV30 to TRBJ2-7, with TRBD1 matching 8 bases. Germline CDR1 is GTSNPN and CDR2 is SVGIG (reference sequence). With 0 bases clipped from V and 6 bases from J, the junction kept 1 base outside the gene matches. The CDR3 is 12 amino acids. Here the CDR3 reads CAWSVQGGEQYF. The DNA for the CDR3 is TGTGCCTGGAGTGTACAGGGGGGCGAGCAGTACTTC.

In this sample, this clonotype turned up many times. CDR3 in DNA: TGCGCCAGCAGCTTTGGGCGGACCATTGGGTACCAAGAGACCCAGTACTTC. Its translation is CASSFGRTIGYQETQYF. V usage is TRBV5-1 and J usage is TRBJ2-5; D is unresolved. Trimming took 2 bases from V and 0 from J, leaving 17 bases between them. The CDR3 contains 17 residues. From germline, CDR1 is SGHRS and CDR2 YFSETQ.